This TCR beta chain was identified in a study of CD8 T cells in ankylosing spondylitis (dated by TCRdb to the late 2010s). Regarding the research as a whole: To find TCR variants linked to disease, the study profiled T cell receptor beta repertoires in ankylosing spondylitis patients and healthy donors. The whole study cohort included over a hundred healthy donors and around 24 ankylosing spondylitis patients. Samples of peripheral blood were taken, and for ankylosing spondylitis patients, synovial fluid was collected as well. General conclusions and limits of the study: Some motif variants had previously been reported in the synovial fluid and blood of reactive arthritis patients, which suggests shared mechanisms of disease initiation. The disease-linked clones were reported to be significantly enriched in matched synovial fluid samples from ankylosing spondylitis patients. In peripheral blood, the disease-linked clones were found at relatively low frequencies and had a CD8+ phenotype. A TCR beta motif made up of fewer than 10 highly homologous amino acid variants appeared to be characteristic of blood from ankylosing spondylitis patients.

Only a few counts were recorded for this clonotype. Its antigen is unknown. Base quality data are lacking; no much larger clone is found one base away. V lost 5 bases and J lost 1 base; the stretch between them is 32 bases long. The CDR3 holds 21 amino acids from the cysteine to the phenylalanine. The read is trimmed to its CDR3 DNA, 63 bases read in frame from base 1. The germline V gene supplies CDR1 MDHEN and CDR2 SYDVKM. TCRdb shows the sequencer as Illumina HiSeq 2500. TCR beta libraries were prepared by quantitative 5'-RACE with molecular barcodes. Per the authors' processing: A new computational method based on a probabilistic model of VDJ rearrangement was used to identify disease-linked TCR variants. TCRdb took the public reads, trimmed them with fastp at Q25, ran MiXCR for clone calling and kept in-frame beta chains. Entries that share a CDR3 protein sequence are merged under the most common genes and DNA. V and J calls and clone size were set by TCRdb, not the authors. Counted in this sample were a few hundred thousand distinct CDR3 sequences; around 20% of them appeared once. Together, the top ten hold 15% to 20% of the sample.

The V and J genes are TRBV28 and TRBJ1-2, and the D gene may be TRBD1, 5 bases matching. The sample consisted of blood, either unsorted or a sorted T cell fraction (not recorded which). The receptor was derived from a male donor with ankylosing spondylitis. Here the CDR3 is given as CASSRRRGGRRGVWINYGYTF. The nucleotide sequence reads as follows: TGTGCCAGCAGTCGAAGGAGGGGCGGGCGCCGGGGGGTTTGGATTAACTATGGCTACACCTTC.